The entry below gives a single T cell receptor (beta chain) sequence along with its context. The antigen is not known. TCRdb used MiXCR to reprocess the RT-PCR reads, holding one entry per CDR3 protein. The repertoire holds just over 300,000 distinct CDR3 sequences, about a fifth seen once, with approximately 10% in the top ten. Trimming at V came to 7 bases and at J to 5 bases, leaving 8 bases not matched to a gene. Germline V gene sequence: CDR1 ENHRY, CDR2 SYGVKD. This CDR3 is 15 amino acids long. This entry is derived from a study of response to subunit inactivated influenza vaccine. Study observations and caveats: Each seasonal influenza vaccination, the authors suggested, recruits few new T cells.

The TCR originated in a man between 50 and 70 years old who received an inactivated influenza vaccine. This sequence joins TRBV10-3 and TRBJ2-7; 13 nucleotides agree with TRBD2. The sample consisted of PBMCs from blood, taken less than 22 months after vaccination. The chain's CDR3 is CAITRGLAGDHEQYF. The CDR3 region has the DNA TGTGCCATCACCCGCGGACTAGCGGGAGACCACGAGCAGTACTTC.